This TCR beta chain was captured in a study of human T cells and chemical hapten exposure. Turning to the study itself: Per-sample TCR yields varied mainly from small pooled library volume differences. Study results and caveats: DPC sensitization did not alter TCRs above 1 in 1000 frequency. Patch test score showed a positive correlation with PT1 expanded TCR counts.

Time point reported: pre-sensitization, week 0. Noted treatment: therapeutic diphenylcyclopropenone sensitization with weekly scalp DPC. In the original workflow: Sample TCR totals centred on a median of around 100,000, ranging about 20,000 to 700,000. TCRdb ran MiXCR on the RACE reads and lists one entry per CDR3 protein. It is TCRdb's table, rather than the study itself, that gives the V and J calls and clone size. The sample has 250,000 or so distinct CDR3 sequences; over 8% are singletons. The CDR3 runs to 14 residues. V lost 0 bases and J 5 bases, leaving 8 bases between the germline ends. CDR1 and CDR2 (germline): MNHEY, SVGEGT. This clonotype appeared a few times. Its matching antigen is unknown.

Sequencing used whole blood, obtained in connection with sensitization to the hapten diphenylcyclopropenone (DPC). This TCR was sampled from a middle-aged woman with alopecia areata. Some clones in this sample may be carry-over from other donors' samples. The V and J genes are TRBV6-2 or TRBV6-3 and TRBJ1-5; D remains unclear. CDR3 protein: CASSYSAGYQPQHF. DNA of the CDR3: TGTGCCAGCAGTTACTCAGCGGGGTATCAGCCCCAGCATTTT.